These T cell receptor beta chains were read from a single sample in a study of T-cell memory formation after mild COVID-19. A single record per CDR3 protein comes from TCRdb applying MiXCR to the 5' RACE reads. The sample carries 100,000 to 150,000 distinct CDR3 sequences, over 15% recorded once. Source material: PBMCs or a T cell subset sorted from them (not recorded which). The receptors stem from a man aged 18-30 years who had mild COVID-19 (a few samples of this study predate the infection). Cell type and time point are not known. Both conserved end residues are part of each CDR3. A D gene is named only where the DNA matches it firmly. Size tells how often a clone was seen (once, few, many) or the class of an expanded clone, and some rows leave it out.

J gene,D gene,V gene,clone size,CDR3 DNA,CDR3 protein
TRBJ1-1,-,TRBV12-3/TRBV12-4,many,TGTGCCAGCAGTTTAGCGAGGCGGACTGAAGCTTTCTTT,CASSLARRTEAFF
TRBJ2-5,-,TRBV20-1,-,TGCAGTGCTAGAGTTCGCCCTAGTTGGTACCAAGAGACCCAGTACTTC,CSARVRPSWYQETQYF
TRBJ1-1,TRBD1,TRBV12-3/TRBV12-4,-,TGTGCCAGCAGTTTAGGTGCCGCGGAGGACAGGTCTTTCTTT,CASSLGAAEDRSFF
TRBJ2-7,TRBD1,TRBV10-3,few,TGTGCCATCAGTGGGCAAACAGGGGGCTACGAGCAGTACTTC,CAISGQTGGYEQYF
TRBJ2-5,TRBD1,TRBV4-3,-,TGCGCCAGCAGCCACCGACAGGGGGAAGGGACCCAGTACTTC,CASSHRQGEGTQYF
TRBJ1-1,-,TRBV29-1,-,TGCAGCGTTGGAACCCGACTAACGAACACTGAAGCTTTCTTT,CSVGTRLTNTEAFF
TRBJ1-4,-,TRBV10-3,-,TGTGCCATCAGCTCGGCAGGGGATTGGGAAAAACTGTTTTTT,CAISSAGDWEKLFF
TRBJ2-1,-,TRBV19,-,TGTGCCAGTGACCTCGGGAGCAGCTCCTACAATGAGCAGTTCTTC,CASDLGSSSYNEQFF
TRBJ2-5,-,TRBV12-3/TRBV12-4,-,TGTGCCAGCAGTTGGGTCGGACCCAGAGAGACCCAGTACTTC,CASSWVGPRETQYF
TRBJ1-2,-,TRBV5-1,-,TGCGCCAGCAGCTTGGGCGCGGCAAACTATGGCTACACCTTC,CASSLGAANYGYTF
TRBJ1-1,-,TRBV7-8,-,TGTGCCAGCAGCTCGTACTCCTTTGGTGCGAACACTGAAGCTTTCTTT,CASSSYSFGANTEAFF
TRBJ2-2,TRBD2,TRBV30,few,TGTGCCTGGAGTGCCCTAGCGGGGTCCGGGGAGCTGTTTTTT,CAWSALAGSGELFF
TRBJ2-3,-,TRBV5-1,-,TGCGCCAGCAGGGAAGGGCCCCAAGGGACAGATACGCAGTATTTT,CASREGPQGTDTQYF